Below, one T cell receptor beta chain is given with its context. Its specificity is unknown. The data derive from a study of shared clonotypes between healthy human individuals. Study-wide points: Larger estimated richness was generally seen in naive subsets than in memory subsets. Among donors, the sharing of clonotypes was expected to be influenced by sequencing depth.

Repertoires were generated with immunoSEQ multiplex PCR, while TCRdb's copy carries only in-frame clones and drops some. The table shows roughly 1,800,000 clones, with about 95% occurring only once. Germline lookup yields CDR1 SGDLS and CDR2 YYNGEE. The ends lost 5 bases at V and 1 base at J; junction bases unmatched: 9. The CDR3 loop spans 17 amino acids. Terminally differentiated effector memory CD45RA+ cells were excluded by CCR7 positive selection of CD45RO-negative cells. The sequencing sample was made of naive CD8+ T cells sorted from blood. The sequence was obtained from a man between 18 and 29 years old in good health. The chain is built from TRBV9 and TRBJ2-2; TRBD2 matches at 9 bases. CDR3 nucleotide sequence: TGTGCCAGCAGTGACAACCATAGCGGGGGGAACACCGGGGAGCTGTTTTTT. This gives the protein CASSDNHSGGNTGELFF. The entire variable domain, with the rest obtained from reference TRBV9 and TRBJ2-2, is as follows: DSGVTQTPKHLITATGQRVTLRCSPRSGDLSVYWYQQSLDQGLQFLIQYYNGEERAKGNILERFSAQQFPDLHSELNLSSLELGDSALYFCASSDNHSGGNTGELFFGEGSRLTVL.